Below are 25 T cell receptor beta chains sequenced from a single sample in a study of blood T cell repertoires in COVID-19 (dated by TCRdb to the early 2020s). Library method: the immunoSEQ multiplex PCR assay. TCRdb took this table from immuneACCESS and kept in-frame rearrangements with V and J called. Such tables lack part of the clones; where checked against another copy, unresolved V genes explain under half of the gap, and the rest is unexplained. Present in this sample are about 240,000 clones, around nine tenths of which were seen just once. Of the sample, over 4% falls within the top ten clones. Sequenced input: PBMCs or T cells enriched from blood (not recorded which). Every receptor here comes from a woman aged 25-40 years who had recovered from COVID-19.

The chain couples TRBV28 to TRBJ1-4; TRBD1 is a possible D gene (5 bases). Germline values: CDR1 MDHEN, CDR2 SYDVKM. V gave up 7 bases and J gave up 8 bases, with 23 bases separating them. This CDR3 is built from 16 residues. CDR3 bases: TGTGCCAGCAAGGGACTTGGGGAGGGCTGGGGCGAAAAACTGTTTTTT. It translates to CASKGLGEGWGEKLFF. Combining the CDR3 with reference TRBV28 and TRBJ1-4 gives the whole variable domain DVKVTQSSRYLVKRTGEKVFLECVQDMDHENMFWYRQDPGLGLRLIYFSYDVKMKEKGDIPEGYSVSREKKERFSLILESASTNQTSMYLCASKGLGEGWGEKLFFGSGTQLSVL.

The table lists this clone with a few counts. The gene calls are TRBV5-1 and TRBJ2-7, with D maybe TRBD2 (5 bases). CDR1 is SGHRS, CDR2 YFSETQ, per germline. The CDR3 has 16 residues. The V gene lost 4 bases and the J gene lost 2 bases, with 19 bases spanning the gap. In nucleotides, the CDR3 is TGCGCCAGCAGCCTTCCGGACTCAAGCCCAGCCTACGAGCAGTACTTC. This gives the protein CASSLPDSSPAYEQYF.

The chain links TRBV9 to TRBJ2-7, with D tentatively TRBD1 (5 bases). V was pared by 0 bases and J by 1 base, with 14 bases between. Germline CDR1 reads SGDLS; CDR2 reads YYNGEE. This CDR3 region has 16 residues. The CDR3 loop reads CASSVDPAGRSYEQYF. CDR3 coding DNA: TGTGCCAGCAGCGTAGACCCAGCAGGGCGATCCTACGAGCAGTACTTC.

The CDR3 protein is CASSQLAGGADTQYF. For the CDR3, the DNA is TGCGCCAGCAGCCAACTAGCGGGAGGGGCAGATACGCAGTATTTT. The rearrangement uses TRBV4-3 and TRBJ2-3; 12 nucleotides match TRBD2. The V segment lost 2 bases and the J segment 4 bases; nucleotides outside the gene matches: 1. The CDR3 sequence is 15 residues long. Germline V gene data show CDR1 as LGHNA and CDR2 as YSLEER.

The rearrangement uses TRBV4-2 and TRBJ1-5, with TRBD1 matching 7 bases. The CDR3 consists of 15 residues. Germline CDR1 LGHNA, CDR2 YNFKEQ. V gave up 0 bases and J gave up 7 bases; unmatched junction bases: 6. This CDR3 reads CASSQDRQGWQPQHF. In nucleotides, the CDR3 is TGTGCCAGCAGCCAAGATCGACAGGGATGGCAGCCCCAGCATTTT.

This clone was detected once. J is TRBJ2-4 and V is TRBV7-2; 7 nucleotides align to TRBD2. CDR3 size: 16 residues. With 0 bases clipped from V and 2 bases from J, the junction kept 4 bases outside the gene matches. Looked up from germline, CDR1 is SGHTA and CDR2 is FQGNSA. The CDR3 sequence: CASSLAPGTTKNIQYF. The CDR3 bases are TGTGCCAGCAGCTTAGCGCCCGGGACTACCAAAAACATTCAGTACTTC.

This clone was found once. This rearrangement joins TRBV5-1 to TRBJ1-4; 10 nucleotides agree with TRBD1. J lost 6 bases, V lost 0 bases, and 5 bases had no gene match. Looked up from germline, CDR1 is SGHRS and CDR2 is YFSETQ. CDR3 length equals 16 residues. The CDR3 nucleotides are TGCGCCAGCAGCTTGGGCTTGGGGACAGGGGATGAAAAACTGTTTTTT. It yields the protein CASSLGLGTGDEKLFF.

CDR3 in amino acids: CASSIDVDRNYEQYF. The CDR3 DNA reads TGTGCCAGTAGTATAGATGTTGACAGAAACTACGAGCAGTACTTC. The V gene is TRBV19, the J gene TRBJ2-7, with D possibly TRBD1 on 5 matching bases. Trimming left V 0 bases short and J 3 bases short, with 12 bases between. The germline CDR1 and CDR2 sequences are LNHDA and SQIVND (reference sequence). The CDR3 spans 15 residues.

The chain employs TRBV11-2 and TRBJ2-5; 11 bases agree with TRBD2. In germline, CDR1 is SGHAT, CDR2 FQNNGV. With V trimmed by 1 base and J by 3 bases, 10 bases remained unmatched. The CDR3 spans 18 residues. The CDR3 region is CASSLGVSGRAEEETQYF. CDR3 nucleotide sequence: TGTGCCAGCAGCTTAGGAGTTAGCGGGAGGGCCGAGGAAGAGACCCAGTACTTC. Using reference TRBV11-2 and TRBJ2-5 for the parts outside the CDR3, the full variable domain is EAGVAQSPRYKIIEKRQSVAFWCNPISGHATLYWYQQILGQGPKLLIQFQNNGVVDDSQLPKDRFSAERLKGVDSTLKIQPAKLEDSAVYLCASSLGVSGRAEEETQYFGPGTRLLVL.

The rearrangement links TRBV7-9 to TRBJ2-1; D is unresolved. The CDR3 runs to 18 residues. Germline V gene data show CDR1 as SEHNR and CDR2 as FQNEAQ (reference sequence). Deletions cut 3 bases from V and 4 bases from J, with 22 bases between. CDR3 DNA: TGTGCCAGCAGCTTCCCTACAGACCCCGGCCCTCTGTACAATGAGCAGTTCTTC. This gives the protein CASSFPTDPGPLYNEQFF.

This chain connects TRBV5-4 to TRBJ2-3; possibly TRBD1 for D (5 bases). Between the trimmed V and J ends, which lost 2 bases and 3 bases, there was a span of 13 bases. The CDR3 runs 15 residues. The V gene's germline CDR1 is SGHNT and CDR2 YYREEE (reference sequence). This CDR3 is CASSLRGLGTDTQYF. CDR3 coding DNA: TGTGCCAGCAGCTTAAGGGGCTTGGGTACAGATACGCAGTATTTT. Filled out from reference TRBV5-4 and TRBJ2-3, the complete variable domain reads ETGVTQSPTHLIKTRGQQVTLRCSSQSGHNTVSWYQQALGQGPQFIFQYYREEENGRGNFPPRFSGLQFPNYSSELNVNALELDDSALYLCASSLRGLGTDTQYFGPGTRLTVL.

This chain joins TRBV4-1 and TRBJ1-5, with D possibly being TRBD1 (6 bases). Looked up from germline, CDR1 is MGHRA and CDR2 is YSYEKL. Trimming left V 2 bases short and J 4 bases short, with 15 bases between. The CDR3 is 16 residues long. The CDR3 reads CASSQPKTGRNQPQHF. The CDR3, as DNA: TGCGCCAGCAGCCAACCAAAGACAGGAAGGAATCAGCCCCAGCATTTT.

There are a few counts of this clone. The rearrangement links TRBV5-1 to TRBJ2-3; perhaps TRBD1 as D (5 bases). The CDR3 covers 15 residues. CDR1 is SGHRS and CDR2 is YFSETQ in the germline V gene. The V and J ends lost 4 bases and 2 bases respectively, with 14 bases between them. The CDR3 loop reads CASSAHGQNTDTQYF. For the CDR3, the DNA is TGCGCCAGCAGCGCTCATGGACAAAACACAGATACGCAGTATTTT.

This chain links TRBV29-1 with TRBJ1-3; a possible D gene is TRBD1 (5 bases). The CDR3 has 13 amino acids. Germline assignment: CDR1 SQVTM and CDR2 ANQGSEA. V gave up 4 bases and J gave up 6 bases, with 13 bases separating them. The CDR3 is CSVVGGDINTIYF. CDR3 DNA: TGCAGCGTTGTGGGAGGGGATATAAACACCATATATTTT.

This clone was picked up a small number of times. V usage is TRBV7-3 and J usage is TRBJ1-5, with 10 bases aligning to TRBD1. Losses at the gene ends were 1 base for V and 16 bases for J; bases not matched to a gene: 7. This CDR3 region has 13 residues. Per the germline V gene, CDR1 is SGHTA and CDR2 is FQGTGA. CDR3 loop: CASSLNPGQGLHF. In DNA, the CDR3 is TGTGCCAGCAGCTTAAACCCGGGACAGGGGTTACATTTT.

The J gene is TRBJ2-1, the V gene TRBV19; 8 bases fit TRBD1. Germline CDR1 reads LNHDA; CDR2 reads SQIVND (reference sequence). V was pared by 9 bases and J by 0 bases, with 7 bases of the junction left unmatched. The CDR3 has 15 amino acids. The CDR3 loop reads CASDRGLGSYNEQFF. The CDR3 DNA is TGTGCCAGCGACAGGGGTTTAGGCTCCTACAATGAGCAGTTCTTC.

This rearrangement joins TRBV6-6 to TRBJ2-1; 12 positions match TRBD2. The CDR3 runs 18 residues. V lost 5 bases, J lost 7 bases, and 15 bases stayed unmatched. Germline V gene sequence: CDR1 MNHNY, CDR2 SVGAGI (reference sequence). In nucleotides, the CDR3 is TGTGCCAGCAGTCCCTACCCCCTCCTAGCGGGAGGGCAGAATGAGCAGTTCTTC. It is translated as CASSPYPLLAGGQNEQFF.

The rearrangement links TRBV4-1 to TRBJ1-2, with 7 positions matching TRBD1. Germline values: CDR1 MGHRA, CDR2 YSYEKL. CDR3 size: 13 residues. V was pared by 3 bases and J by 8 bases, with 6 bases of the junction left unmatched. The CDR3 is CASSQTGLGGYTF. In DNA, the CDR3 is TGCGCCAGCAGCCAGACAGGGCTAGGCGGCTACACCTTC.

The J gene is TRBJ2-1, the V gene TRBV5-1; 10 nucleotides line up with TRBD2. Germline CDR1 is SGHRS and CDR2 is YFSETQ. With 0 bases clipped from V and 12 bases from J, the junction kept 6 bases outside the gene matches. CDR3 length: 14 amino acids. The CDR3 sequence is CASSLGLAGVRQFF. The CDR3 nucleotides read TGCGCCAGCAGCTTGGGTCTAGCGGGAGTGAGGCAGTTCTTC.

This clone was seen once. The CDR3 coding sequence is TGTGCCAGCAGCTTAAGATCCCACCAACCGAGGAATGAGCAGTTCTTC. It specifies CASSLRSHQPRNEQFF. The chain joins TRBV7-6 to TRBJ2-1, with D hard to call. This CDR3 contains 16 residues. Germline CDR1 is SGHVS and CDR2 is FNYEAQ. With 2 bases removed from V and 7 bases from J, the gap between germline ends came to 18 bases.

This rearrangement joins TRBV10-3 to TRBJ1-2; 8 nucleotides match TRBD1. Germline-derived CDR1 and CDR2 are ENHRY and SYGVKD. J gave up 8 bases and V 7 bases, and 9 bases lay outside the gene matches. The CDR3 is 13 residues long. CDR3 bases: TGTGCCATCAACCCCGGGACAGGCACAGGCTACACCTTC. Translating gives CAINPGTGTGYTF.

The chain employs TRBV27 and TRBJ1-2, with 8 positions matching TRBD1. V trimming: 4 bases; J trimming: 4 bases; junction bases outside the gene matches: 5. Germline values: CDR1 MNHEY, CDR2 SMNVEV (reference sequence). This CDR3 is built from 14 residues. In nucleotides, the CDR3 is TGTGCCAGCAGTTACGACAGGGGCAGCTATGGCTACACCTTC. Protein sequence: CASSYDRGSYGYTF.

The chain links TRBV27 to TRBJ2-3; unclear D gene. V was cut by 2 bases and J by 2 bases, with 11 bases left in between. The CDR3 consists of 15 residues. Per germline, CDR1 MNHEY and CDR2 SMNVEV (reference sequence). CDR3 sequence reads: CASSLIQKFTDTQYF. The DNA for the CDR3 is TGTGCCAGCAGTTTAATCCAGAAATTCACAGATACGCAGTATTTT.

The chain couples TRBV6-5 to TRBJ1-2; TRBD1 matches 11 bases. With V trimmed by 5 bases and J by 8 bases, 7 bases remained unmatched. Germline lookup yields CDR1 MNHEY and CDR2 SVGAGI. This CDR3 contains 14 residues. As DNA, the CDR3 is TGTGCCAGCAGTCGCGGGGGACAGGGGGTCGGCTACACCTTC. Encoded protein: CASSRGGQGVGYTF.

CDR3 residues: CASGEAGDNEQFF. The CDR3 region has the DNA TGCGCCAGCGGGGAGGCGGGTGACAATGAGCAGTTCTTC. The V call is TRBV5-1, the J call TRBJ2-1; D may be TRBD2 (6 bases). This CDR3 is built from 13 residues. Trimming shortened V by 7 bases and J by 5 bases, and 13 bases separated the two germline ends. CDR1 is SGHRS and CDR2 is YFSETQ in the germline V gene. The whole variable domain, filled in from reference TRBV5-1 and TRBJ2-1, reads KAGVTQTPRYLIKTRGQQVTLSCSPISGHRSVSWYQQTPGQGLQFLFEYFSETQRNKGNFPGRFSGRQFSNSRSEMNVSTLELGDSALYLCASGEAGDNEQFFGPGTRLTVL.